This entry lists 31 T cell receptor beta chains sequenced from one sample in a study of cytomegalovirus exposure and HLA in healthy donors. PCR employed 60 Vbeta and 13 Jbeta primers. Sequencing was performed with immunoSEQ multiplex PCR; in TCRdb, only in-frame clones are kept and a portion is missing. The sample lists more than 90,000 clones, around 80% occurring once. Specimen: PBMCs. The receptor source for this set is a woman in her sixties in good health and CMV-seronegative.

DNA for the CDR3: TGTGCCAGCAGCGGATCGGGGGCCTACGAGCAGTACTTC. Amino acids: CASSGSGAYEQYF. J is TRBJ2-7 and V is TRBV5-4; D perhaps matches TRBD2 (6 bases). Germline V gene sequence: CDR1 SGHNT, CDR2 YYREEE (reference sequence). The V gene lost 4 bases and the J gene lost 2 bases, with 10 bases spanning the gap. The CDR3 sequence is 13 residues long.

This clone was picked up one time. The J gene is TRBJ2-5, the V gene TRBV18; TRBD2 is a possible D gene (5 bases). V was trimmed by 5 bases and J by 5 bases, leaving 9 bases between them. The CDR3 has 12 amino acids. Germline V gene sequence: CDR1 KGHSH, CDR2 LQKENI. The CDR3 DNA sequence: TGTGCCAGCTCAACCTGGAGGGAGACCCAGTACTTC. Encoded protein: CASSTWRETQYF. Full variable domain (rest looked up from reference TRBV18 and TRBJ2-5): NAGVMQNPRHLVRRRGQEARLRCSPMKGHSHVYWYRQLPEEGLKFMVYLQKENIIDESGMPKERFSAEFPKEGPSILRIQQVVRGDSAAYFCASSTWRETQYFGPGTRLLVL.

The V and J genes are TRBV4-3 and TRBJ1-2; D is possibly TRBD1 (6 bases). The CDR3 is made up of 13 amino acids. CDR1 LGHNA and CDR2 YSLEER come from the germline V gene. The V end lost 4 bases, the J end lost 6 bases, and 12 bases lay between the germline ends. CDR3 amino acids: CASSPLQGHGYTF. The CDR3 coding sequence is TGCGCCAGCAGCCCTCTCCAGGGGCATGGCTACACCTTC.

This clone was detected a few times. The gene calls are TRBV7-6 and TRBJ2-7; D unclear. The germline V gene has CDR1 SGHVS and CDR2 FNYEAQ. V dropped 5 bases and J dropped 6 bases, with 11 bases sitting between them. The CDR3 consists of 12 residues. The CDR3 DNA sequence: TGTGCCAGCAGCCCCCCCGGTAGCGAGCAGTACTTC. As protein: CASSPPGSEQYF.

The chain links TRBV28 to TRBJ1-4, with TRBD1 as a possible D gene (5 bases). The V and J ends lost 3 bases and 7 bases respectively, with 9 bases between them. The germline gives CDR1 MDHEN, CDR2 SYDVKM. The CDR3 runs 13 residues. In nucleotides, the CDR3 is TGTGCCAGCAGTTTGGGGGGGTCTGAAAAACTGTTTTTT. Translating it yields CASSLGGSEKLFF.

This chain links TRBV27 with TRBJ2-1, with 8 positions matching TRBD2. The CDR3 is 14 residues long. The V gene end was trimmed by 2 bases and the J gene end by 6 bases; junction bases not matched to a gene: 3. CDR1 and CDR2 from the germline V gene are MNHEY and SMNVEV (reference sequence). CDR3 nucleotides: TGTGCCAGCAGTTTAAAGGGGACTAGCAATGAGCAGTTCTTC. This translates into CASSLKGTSNEQFF.

This chain joins TRBV5-4 and TRBJ1-2; no clear D gene. In germline, CDR1 is SGHNT, CDR2 YYREEE (reference sequence). V was pared by 1 base and J by 2 bases, with 12 bases between. The CDR3 is 15 residues long. In nucleotides, the CDR3 is TGTGCCAGCAGCTTGTCAATTGGCGGGAACTATGGCTACACCTTC. It is translated as CASSLSIGGNYGYTF.

This rearrangement joins TRBV30 to TRBJ1-4; 7 bases align to TRBD1. CDR1 is GTSNPN and CDR2 is SVGIG in the germline V gene (reference sequence). The V and J ends lost 2 bases and 6 bases, in that order; junction bases with no gene match: 3. The CDR3 length is 13 residues. This chain's CDR3 is CAWSNRGDEKLFF. In DNA form, the CDR3 reads TGTGCCTGGAGTAACAGGGGAGATGAAAAACTGTTTTTT.

The CDR3 is CASSWVVAGEIDTQYF. The CDR3 region has the DNA TGTGCCAGCAGCTGGGTAGTAGCGGGAGAAATAGATACGCAGTATTTT. The chain links TRBV5-5 to TRBJ2-3; 9 bases map to TRBD2. This CDR3 region has 16 residues. Looked up from germline, CDR1 is SGHKS and CDR2 is YYEKEE (reference sequence). V shed 3 bases, J shed 5 bases, and the junction held 10 bases outside the gene matches.

Details on this clone: Sequence at one end of the junction differs from germline and may be a read error. This sequence joins TRBV6-5 and TRBJ2-5; D is perhaps TRBD1 (6 bases). There are 13 residues in the CDR3. Germline assignment: CDR1 MNHEY and CDR2 SVGAGI. The CDR3 reads CASSYSRSGVGNF. CDR3 nucleotides: TGTGCCAGCAGTTACTCTCGGTCAGGGGTCGGGAACTTC.

The rearrangement uses TRBV12-2 and TRBJ2-1; the table's D gene call, TRBD2, was not cross checked with the DNA. TRBV12-2 is tagged as a pseudogene. The CDR3 has 18 amino acids. The CDR3 nucleotides read TGTGCAAGTCGCCGTATTAACATAGCGGGAGAAAGAAACAATGAGCAGTTCTTC. This encodes CASRRINIAGERNNEQFF.

This chain joins TRBV6-6 and TRBJ1-2, with 9 bases lining up with TRBD1. CDR3 length equals 15 residues. Germline CDR1 is MNHNY and CDR2 is SVGAGI (reference sequence). Trimming cost V 5 bases and J 7 bases; bases outside gene matches: 11. DNA for the CDR3: TGTGCCAGCAGTCAATCAGACAGGGGGTTTACTGGCTACACCTTC. This codes for CASSQSDRGFTGYTF.

The rearrangement links TRBV27 to TRBJ1-1, with a weak D call TRBD1 (6 bases). Per the germline V gene, CDR1 is MNHEY and CDR2 is SMNVEV (reference sequence). Trimming removed 3 bases at V and 1 base at J, with 9 bases between. The CDR3 length is 14 residues. CDR3 bases: TGTGCCAGCAGTTTTACAGGGACGAACACTGAAGCTTTCTTT. This translates into CASSFTGTNTEAFF.

This clone was seen just once. The genes are TRBV4-3 and TRBJ1-5; maybe TRBD1 (6 bases). The CDR3 length is 15 residues. Germline V gene lookup returns CDR1 LGHNA and CDR2 YSLEER. V was cut by 4 bases and J by 3 bases, with 13 bases left in between. CDR3 sequence (DNA): TGCGCCAGCAGCCCCTTCTGGACAGCCAATCAGCCCCAGCATTTT. This encodes CASSPFWTANQPQHF.

The chain recombines TRBV2 with TRBJ1-1; possible D gene TRBD1, 6 bases. Germline V lookup: CDR1 SNHLY, CDR2 FYNNEI. The length of the CDR3 is 15 residues. Trimming took off 0 bases at V and 3 bases at J, with 11 bases between the two ends. The CDR3 bases are TGTGCCAGCAGTGAAGCCGGCCAGGGGTACACTGAAGCTTTCTTT. Its translation is CASSEAGQGYTEAFF.

The chain employs TRBV14 and TRBJ1-2; 11 bases map to TRBD1. V lost 5 bases to trimming and J lost 6 bases; unmatched junction nucleotides: 14. The CDR3 runs to 17 residues. The germline gives CDR1 SGHDN, CDR2 FVKESK. CDR3 DNA sequence: TGTGCCAGCAGCTCAACCTTGGACAGGGGGCGCAGGGATGGCTACACCTTC. This encodes CASSSTLDRGRRDGYTF.

A word on this clone: This CDR3 is also generated by other DNA sequences in the sample. This rearrangement joins TRBV5-1 to TRBJ2-7; 10 bases match TRBD2. This CDR3 contains 16 residues. The trim removed 2 bases at V and 2 bases at J, leaving 7 bases unmatched. The germline CDR1 and CDR2 sequences are SGHRS and YFSETQ. CDR3 sequence (DNA): TGCGCCAGCAGCTTCGGGCTAGCGGGAGAAGCCTACGAGCAGTACTTC. It codes for CASSFGLAGEAYEQYF.

V is TRBV6-6 and J is TRBJ2-1; 7 nucleotides agree with TRBD1. This CDR3 contains 14 residues. The ends lost 7 bases at V and 5 bases at J; junction bases unmatched: 8. Per germline, CDR1 MNHNY and CDR2 SVGAGI (reference sequence). The CDR3: CASNPGQLDNEQFF. As DNA, the CDR3 is TGTGCCAGCAATCCGGGACAGTTGGACAATGAGCAGTTCTTC.

The chain carries TRBV5-1 and TRBJ1-1; D not resolved. Germline V gene data show CDR1 as SGHRS and CDR2 as YFSETQ. This CDR3 contains 14 residues. V was clipped by 0 bases and J by 6 bases, with 12 bases between them. The CDR3 loop reads CASSLGPGGAEAFF. CDR3 bases: TGCGCCAGCAGCTTGGGGCCGGGAGGCGCTGAAGCTTTCTTT.

The chain has TRBV4-3 and TRBJ1-6; 10 nucleotides align to TRBD1. CDR1 is LGHNA and CDR2 is YSLEER in the germline V gene. CDR3 size: 17 residues. Trimming cost V 5 bases and J 0 bases; bases outside gene matches: 4. CDR3 sequence: CASSMRTGGSYNSPLHF. The DNA for the CDR3 is TGCGCCAGCAGCATGCGGACAGGGGGCTCCTATAATTCACCCCTCCACTTT.

The chain couples TRBV4-1 to TRBJ1-4, with 10 bases aligning to TRBD1. Germline trimming cut 2 bases from V and 8 bases from J; bases unmatched to any gene: 20. The germline CDR1 and CDR2 sequences are MGHRA and YSYEKL. The CDR3 consists of 20 residues. CDR3 bases: TGCGCCAGCAGCCAAAGGGGCCGGGACAGGGGTTTCCTCGGGAGGGAAAAACTGTTTTTT. It encodes CASSQRGRDRGFLGREKLFF.

The J gene is TRBJ2-3, the V gene TRBV10-3; 8 bases agree with TRBD2. V shed 4 bases, J shed 1 base, and the junction held 4 bases outside the gene matches. The CDR3 runs to 15 residues. CDR1 and CDR2 from the germline V gene are ENHRY and SYGVKD. CDR3 DNA: TGTGCCATCAGTGCGACTAGCGCCCGCACAGATACGCAGTATTTT. It codes for CAISATSARTDTQYF.

This clone was counted only a few times. V is TRBV6-5 and J is TRBJ2-1; 7 nucleotides match TRBD2. This CDR3 is 15 amino acids long. The germline CDR1 and CDR2 sequences are MNHEY and SVGAGI. V lost 2 bases, J lost 5 bases, and 6 bases stayed unmatched. The chain's CDR3 is CASSYLAGAHNEQFF. The CDR3 DNA reads TGTGCCAGCAGTTACCTTGCGGGAGCCCACAATGAGCAGTTCTTC.

The chain links TRBV5-6 to TRBJ1-2, with a weak D call TRBD1 (5 bases). Germline CDR1 SGHDT, CDR2 YYEEEE. Between the trimmed V and J ends, which lost 0 bases and 3 bases, there was a span of 15 bases. This CDR3 has 16 residues. Here the CDR3 reads CASSLAPGRVDYGYTF. Written as DNA, the CDR3 is TGTGCCAGCAGCTTGGCCCCCGGCAGGGTAGACTATGGCTACACCTTC.

The chain uses TRBV7-2 and TRBJ2-1, with 7 bases aligning to TRBD1. The CDR3 is 16 amino acids. The J segment lost 4 bases and the V segment lost 4 bases, leaving 10 bases of the junction unmatched. Per germline, CDR1 SGHTA and CDR2 FQGNSA. Here the CDR3 DNA reads TGTGCCAGCAGCTCCTCCGGGACAGAACTGTACAATGAGCAGTTCTTC. It specifies CASSSSGTELYNEQFF.

J is TRBJ1-2 and V is TRBV6-6, with D possibly TRBD1 on 5 matching bases. In germline, CDR1 is MNHNY, CDR2 SVGAGI (reference sequence). Deletions cut 2 bases from V and 1 base from J, with 8 bases between. This CDR3 region has 14 residues. CDR3 nucleotide sequence: TGTGCCAGCAGTTACGACAGCTTTAACTATGGCTACACCTTC. It codes for CASSYDSFNYGYTF.

This chain's CDR3 is CASSRRSYNEQFF. The DNA for the CDR3 is TGTGCCAGCAGTCGTCGGAGTTACAATGAGCAGTTCTTC. The J gene is TRBJ2-1, the V gene TRBV6-1; D not resolved. V lost 5 bases and J 4 bases, leaving 9 bases between the germline ends. Germline loops: CDR1 MNHNS, CDR2 SASEGT. This CDR3 has 13 residues.

This chain uses TRBV4-3 with TRBJ2-3; 10 bases align to TRBD1. This CDR3 region has 17 residues. CDR1 is LGHNA and CDR2 is YSLEER in the germline V gene. J gave up 4 bases and V 0 bases, and 7 bases lay outside the gene matches. This CDR3 reads CASSQDGTGDSADTQYF. For the CDR3, the DNA is TGCGCCAGCAGCCAAGATGGGACAGGGGATAGTGCAGATACGCAGTATTTT.

The chain links TRBV27 to TRBJ2-1; D is possibly TRBD1 (6 bases). CDR3 length equals 12 residues. The V gene lost 10 bases and the J gene lost 10 bases, with 17 bases spanning the gap. Germline CDR1 and CDR2: MNHEY and SMNVEV (reference sequence). The CDR3 coding sequence is TGTGCCACCACAGGACCCACAGGGGAGCAGTTCTTC. Protein sequence: CATTGPTGEQFF.

CDR3 protein: CASSLAGGWAGGPYNEQFF. Written as DNA, the CDR3 is TGTGCCAGCAGCTTAGCAGGTGGCTGGGCGGGAGGCCCGTACAATGAGCAGTTCTTC. The rearrangement uses TRBV7-9 and TRBJ2-1, with TRBD2 matching 8 bases. CDR1 is SEHNR, CDR2 FQNEAQ, per germline (reference sequence). There are 19 residues in the CDR3. Trimming cost V 0 bases and J 4 bases; bases outside gene matches: 14.

The chain joins TRBV18 to TRBJ1-1, with 10 bases identical to TRBD1. Germline CDR1 is KGHSH and CDR2 is LQKENI. The CDR3 is 15 amino acids. The V and J ends lost 5 bases and 11 bases, in that order; junction bases with no gene match: 14. DNA for the CDR3: TGTGCCAGCTCAACAGGGACAGGGGCGAGCCTTGATGCTTTCTTT. It translates to CASSTGTGASLDAFF.